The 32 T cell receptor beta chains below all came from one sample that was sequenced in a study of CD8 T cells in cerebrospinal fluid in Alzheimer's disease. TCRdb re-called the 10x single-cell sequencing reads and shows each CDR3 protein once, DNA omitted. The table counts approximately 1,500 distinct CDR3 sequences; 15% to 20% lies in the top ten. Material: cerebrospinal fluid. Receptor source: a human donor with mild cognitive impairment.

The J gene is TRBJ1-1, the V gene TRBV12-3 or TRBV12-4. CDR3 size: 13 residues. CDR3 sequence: CASRFSMNTEAFF.

The CDR3: CASSLVRLGPLRSSPLHF. The chain recombines TRBV7-8 with TRBJ1-6. The CDR3 contains 18 residues. Germline V lookup: CDR1 SGHVS, CDR2 FQNEAQ.

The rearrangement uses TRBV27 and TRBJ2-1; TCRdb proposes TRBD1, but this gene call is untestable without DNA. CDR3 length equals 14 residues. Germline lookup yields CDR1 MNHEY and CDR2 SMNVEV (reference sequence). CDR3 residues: CASSFWRGRNEQFF.

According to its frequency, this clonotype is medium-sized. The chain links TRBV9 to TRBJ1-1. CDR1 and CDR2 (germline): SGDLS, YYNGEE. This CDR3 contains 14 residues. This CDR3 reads CASSVGEVLAEAFF.

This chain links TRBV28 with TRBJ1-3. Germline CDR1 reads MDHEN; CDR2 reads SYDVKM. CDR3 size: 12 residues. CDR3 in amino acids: CASSSFVDTIYF.

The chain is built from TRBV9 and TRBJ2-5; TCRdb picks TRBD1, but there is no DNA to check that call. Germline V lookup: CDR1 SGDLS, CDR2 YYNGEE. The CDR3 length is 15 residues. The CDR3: CASSDNPGLSETQYF.

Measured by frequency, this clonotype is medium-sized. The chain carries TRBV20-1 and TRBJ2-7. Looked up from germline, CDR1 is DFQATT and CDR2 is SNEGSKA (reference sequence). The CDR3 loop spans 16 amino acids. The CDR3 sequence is CSARGWSEGSSYEQYF.

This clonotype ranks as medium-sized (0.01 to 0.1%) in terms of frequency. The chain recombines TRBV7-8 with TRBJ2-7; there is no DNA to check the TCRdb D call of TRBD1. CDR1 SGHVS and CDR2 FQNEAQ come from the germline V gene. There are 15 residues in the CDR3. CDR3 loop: CASSPDRGVTYEQYF. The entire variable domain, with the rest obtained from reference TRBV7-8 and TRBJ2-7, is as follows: GAGVSQSPRYKVAKRGQDVALRCDPISGHVSLFWYQQALGQGPEFLTYFQNEAQLDKSGLPSDRFFAERPEGSVSTLKIQRTQQEDSAVYLCASSPDRGVTYEQYFGPGTRLTVT.

The CDR3 sequence: CASSTLTRLGGAEQYF. V is TRBV7-3 and J is TRBJ2-7; without DNA, the TCRdb call of TRBD2 cannot be checked. Germline V CDR1 and CDR2: SGHTA, FQGTGA. CDR3 length: 16 residues.

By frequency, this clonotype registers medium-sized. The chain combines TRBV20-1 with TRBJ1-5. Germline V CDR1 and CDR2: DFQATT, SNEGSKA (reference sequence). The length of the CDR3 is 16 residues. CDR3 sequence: CSASPVEANSNQPQHF.

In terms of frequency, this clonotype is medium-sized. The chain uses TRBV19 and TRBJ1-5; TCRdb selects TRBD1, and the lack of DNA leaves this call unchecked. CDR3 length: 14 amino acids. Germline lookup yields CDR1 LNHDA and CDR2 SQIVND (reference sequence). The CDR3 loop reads CASSTRTVNQPQHF.

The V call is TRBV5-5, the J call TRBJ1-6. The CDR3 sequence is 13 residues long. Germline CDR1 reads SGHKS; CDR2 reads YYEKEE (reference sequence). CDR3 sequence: CASSLQYNSPLHF.

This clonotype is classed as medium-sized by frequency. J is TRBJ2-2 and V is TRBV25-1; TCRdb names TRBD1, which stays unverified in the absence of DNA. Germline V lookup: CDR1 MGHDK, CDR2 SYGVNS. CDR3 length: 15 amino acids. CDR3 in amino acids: CATGIGTGNTGELFF.

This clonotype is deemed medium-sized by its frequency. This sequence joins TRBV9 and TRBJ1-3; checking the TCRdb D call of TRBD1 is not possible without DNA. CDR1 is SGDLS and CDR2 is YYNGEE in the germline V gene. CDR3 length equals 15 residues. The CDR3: CASSRTGGIGNTIYF.

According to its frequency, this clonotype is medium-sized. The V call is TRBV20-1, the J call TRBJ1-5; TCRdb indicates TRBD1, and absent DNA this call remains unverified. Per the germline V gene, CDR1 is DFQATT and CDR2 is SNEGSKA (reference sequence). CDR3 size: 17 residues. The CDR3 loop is CSALNLGQGAMNQPQHF.

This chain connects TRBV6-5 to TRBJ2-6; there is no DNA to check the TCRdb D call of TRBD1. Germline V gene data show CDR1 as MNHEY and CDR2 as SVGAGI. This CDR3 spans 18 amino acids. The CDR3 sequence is CASSYWQGQGAGANVLTF.

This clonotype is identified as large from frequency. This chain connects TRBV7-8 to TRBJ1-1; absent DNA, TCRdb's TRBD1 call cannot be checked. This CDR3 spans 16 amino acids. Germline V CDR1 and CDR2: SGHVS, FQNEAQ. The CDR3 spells CASSWGQGLGNTEAFF.

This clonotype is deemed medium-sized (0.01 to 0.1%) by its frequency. This CDR3 is CASSLNLAGYNNEQFF. The V gene is TRBV7-7, the J gene TRBJ2-1; TCRdb reports TRBD2, a call that lacks DNA to check it against. CDR1 and CDR2 from the germline V gene are SSHAT and FNYEAQ (reference sequence). CDR3 length: 16 amino acids.

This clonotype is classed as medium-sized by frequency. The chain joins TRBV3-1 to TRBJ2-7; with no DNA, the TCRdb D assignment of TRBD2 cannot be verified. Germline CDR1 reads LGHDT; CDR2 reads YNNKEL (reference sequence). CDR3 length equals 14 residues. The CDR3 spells CASSPLSGTYEQYF.

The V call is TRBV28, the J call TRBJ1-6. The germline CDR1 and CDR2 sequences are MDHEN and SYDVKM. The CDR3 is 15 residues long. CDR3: CATGGVSSYNSPLHF.

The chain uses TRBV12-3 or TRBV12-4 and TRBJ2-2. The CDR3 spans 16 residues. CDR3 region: CASRSMSGSENGELFF.

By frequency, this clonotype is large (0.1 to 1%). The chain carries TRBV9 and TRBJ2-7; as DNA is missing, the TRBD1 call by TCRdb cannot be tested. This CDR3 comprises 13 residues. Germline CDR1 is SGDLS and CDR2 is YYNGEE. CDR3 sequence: CASSTQGGHEQYF. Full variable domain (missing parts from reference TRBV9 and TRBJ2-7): DSGVTQTPKHLITATGQRVTLRCSPRSGDLSVYWYQQSLDQGLQFLIQYYNGEERAKGNILERFSAQQFPDLHSELNLSSLELGDSALYFCASSTQGGHEQYFGPGTRLTVT.

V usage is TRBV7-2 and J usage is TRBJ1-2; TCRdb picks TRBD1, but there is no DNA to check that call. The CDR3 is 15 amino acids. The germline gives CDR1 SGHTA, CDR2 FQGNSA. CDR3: CASSLATGGAAGYTF. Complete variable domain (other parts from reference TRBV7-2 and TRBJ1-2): GAGVSQSPSNKVTEKGKDVELRCDPISGHTALYWYRQSLGQGLEFLIYFQGNSAPDKSGLPSDRFSAERTGGSVSTLTIQRTQQEDSAVYLCASSLATGGAAGYTFGSGTRLTVV.

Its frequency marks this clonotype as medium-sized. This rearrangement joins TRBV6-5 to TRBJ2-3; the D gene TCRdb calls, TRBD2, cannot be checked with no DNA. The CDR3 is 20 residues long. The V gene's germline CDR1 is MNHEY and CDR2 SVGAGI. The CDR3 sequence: CASSYLVAGAIEEGTDTQYF.

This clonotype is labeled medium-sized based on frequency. This CDR3 is CASSPEASGGYSNQPQHF. This chain uses TRBV6-5 with TRBJ1-5. CDR3 size: 18 residues. Per the germline V gene, CDR1 is MNHEY and CDR2 is SVGAGI.

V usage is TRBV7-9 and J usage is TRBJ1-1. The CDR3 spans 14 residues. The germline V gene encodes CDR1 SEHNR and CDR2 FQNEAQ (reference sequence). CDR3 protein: CASSFVQPNTESFF.

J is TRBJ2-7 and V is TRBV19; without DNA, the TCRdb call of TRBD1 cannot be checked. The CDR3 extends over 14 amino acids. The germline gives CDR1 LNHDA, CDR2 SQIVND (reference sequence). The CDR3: CASSIRGTSYEQYF.

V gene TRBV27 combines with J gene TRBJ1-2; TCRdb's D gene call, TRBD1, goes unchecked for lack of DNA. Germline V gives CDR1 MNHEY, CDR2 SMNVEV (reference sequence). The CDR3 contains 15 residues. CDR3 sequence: CASSHRQGVHWGYTF.

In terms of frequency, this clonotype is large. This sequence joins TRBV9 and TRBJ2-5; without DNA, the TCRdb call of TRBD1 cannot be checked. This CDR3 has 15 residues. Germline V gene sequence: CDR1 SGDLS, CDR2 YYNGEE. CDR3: CASSGGHQDQETQYF.

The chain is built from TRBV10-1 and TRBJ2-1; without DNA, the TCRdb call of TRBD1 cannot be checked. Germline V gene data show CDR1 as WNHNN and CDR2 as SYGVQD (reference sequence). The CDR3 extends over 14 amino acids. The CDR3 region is CASTNRTGPDEQFF.

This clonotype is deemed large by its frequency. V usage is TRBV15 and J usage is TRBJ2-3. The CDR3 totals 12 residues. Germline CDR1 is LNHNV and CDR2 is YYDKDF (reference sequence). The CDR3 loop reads CATSTGGNTQYF.

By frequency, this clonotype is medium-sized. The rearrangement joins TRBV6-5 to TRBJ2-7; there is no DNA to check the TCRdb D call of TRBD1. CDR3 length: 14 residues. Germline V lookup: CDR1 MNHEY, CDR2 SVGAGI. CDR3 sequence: CASRNLGTPDEQYF.